Sequencing of this T cell receptor beta chain was carried out in a study of T cells after yellow fever vaccination. This clonotype was seen ten or more times. TCRdb called the 5' RACE reads again in MiXCR, with one record for every CDR3 protein. The sample contains around 530,000 distinct CDR3 sequences, roughly 17% of which appear only once. V was trimmed by 0 bases and J by 0 bases, leaving 3 bases between them. Germline V gives CDR1 KGHSH, CDR2 LQKENI. This CDR3 has 13 amino acids. Source: PBMCs, taken about 5 days after the first yellow fever vaccination. The receptor was derived from a young man who received the YFV17D yellow fever vaccine. V is TRBV18 and J is TRBJ2-7; no clear D gene. CDR3: CASSPPSSYEQYV. In nucleotides, the CDR3 is TGTGCCAGCTCACCACCGAGCTCCTACGAGCAGTACGTC.